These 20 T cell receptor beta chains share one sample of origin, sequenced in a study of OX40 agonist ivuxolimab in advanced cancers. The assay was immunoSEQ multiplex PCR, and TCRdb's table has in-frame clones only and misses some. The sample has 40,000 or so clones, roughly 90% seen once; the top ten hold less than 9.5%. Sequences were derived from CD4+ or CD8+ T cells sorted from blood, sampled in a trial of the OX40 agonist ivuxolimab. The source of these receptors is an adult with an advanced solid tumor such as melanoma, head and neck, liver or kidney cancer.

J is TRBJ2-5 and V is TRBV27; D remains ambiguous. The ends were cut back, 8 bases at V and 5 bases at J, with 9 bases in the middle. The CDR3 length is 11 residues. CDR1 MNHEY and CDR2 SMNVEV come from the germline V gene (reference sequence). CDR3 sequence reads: CASRFGETQYF. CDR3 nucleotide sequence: TGTGCCAGCCGGTTCGGGGAGACCCAGTACTTC.

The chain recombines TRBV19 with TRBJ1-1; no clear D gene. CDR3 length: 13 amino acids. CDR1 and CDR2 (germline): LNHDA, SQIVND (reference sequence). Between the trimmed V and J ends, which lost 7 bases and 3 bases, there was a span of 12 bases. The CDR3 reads CASTAGSYTEAFF. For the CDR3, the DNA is TGTGCCAGTACCGCCGGGTCGTACACTGAAGCTTTCTTT.

DNA of the CDR3: TGTGCCAGCAGCTTAGGCCTTAGTGATACGCAGTATTTT. This encodes CASSLGLSDTQYF. The V gene is TRBV7-6, the J gene TRBJ2-3; D uncertain. This CDR3 spans 13 amino acids. Trimming cost V 1 base and J 6 bases, with 8 bases left between them. Per germline, CDR1 SGHVS and CDR2 FNYEAQ.

CDR3 nucleotide sequence: TGTGCCATCATGGCGGGTAGAACCGGGGAGCTGTTTTTT. This gives the protein CAIMAGRTGELFF. The rearrangement links TRBV10-3 to TRBJ2-2; possible D gene TRBD2, 5 bases. V gave up 7 bases and J gave up 5 bases, with 11 bases separating them. There are 13 residues in the CDR3. The germline V gene has CDR1 ENHRY and CDR2 SYGVKD.

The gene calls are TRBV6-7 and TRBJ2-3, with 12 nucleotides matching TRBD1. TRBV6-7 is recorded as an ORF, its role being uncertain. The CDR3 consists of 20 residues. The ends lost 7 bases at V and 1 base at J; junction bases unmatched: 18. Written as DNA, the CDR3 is TGTGCCAGCATTCCCCGCCTTGGGACAGGGGGCTCCGTGGGCACAGATACGCAGTATTTT. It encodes CASIPRLGTGGSVGTDTQYF.

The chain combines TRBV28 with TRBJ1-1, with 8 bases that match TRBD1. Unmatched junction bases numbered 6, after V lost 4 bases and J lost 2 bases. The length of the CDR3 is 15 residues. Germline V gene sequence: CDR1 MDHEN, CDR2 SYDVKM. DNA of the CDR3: TGTGCCAGCAGTTACCACAGGGGGTTAAACACTGAAGCTTTCTTT. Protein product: CASSYHRGLNTEAFF. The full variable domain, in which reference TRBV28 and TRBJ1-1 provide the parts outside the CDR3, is DVKVTQSSRYLVKRTGEKVFLECVQDMDHENMFWYRQDPGLGLRLIYFSYDVKMKEKGDIPEGYSVSREKKERFSLILESASTNQTSMYLCASSYHRGLNTEAFFGQGTRLTVV.

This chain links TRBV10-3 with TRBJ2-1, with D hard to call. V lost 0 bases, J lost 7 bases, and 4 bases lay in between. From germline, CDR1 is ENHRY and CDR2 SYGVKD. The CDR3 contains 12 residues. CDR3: CAISESQNEQFF. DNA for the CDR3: TGTGCCATCAGTGAGTCTCAGAATGAGCAGTTCTTC.

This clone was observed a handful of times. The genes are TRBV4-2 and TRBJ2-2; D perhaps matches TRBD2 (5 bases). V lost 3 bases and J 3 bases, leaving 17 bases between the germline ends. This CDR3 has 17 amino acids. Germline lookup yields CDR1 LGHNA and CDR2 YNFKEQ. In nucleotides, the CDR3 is TGTGCCAGCAGCCAGGGTCGTGAGGGCCCTTACACCGGGGAGCTGTTTTTT. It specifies CASSQGREGPYTGELFF.

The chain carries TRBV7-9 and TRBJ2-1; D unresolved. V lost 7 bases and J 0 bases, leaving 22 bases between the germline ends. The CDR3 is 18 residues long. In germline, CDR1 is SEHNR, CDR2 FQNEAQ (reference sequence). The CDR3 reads CASTLYPEGRSSYNEQFF. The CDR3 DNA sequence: TGTGCCAGCACCCTGTACCCAGAAGGGCGGAGCTCCTACAATGAGCAGTTCTTC.

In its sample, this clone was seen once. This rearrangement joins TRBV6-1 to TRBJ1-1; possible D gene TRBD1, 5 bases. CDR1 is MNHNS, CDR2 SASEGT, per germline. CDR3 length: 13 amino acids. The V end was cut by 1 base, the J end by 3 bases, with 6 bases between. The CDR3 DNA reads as TGTGCCAGCAGTGAAGTACAGGACACTGAAGCTTTCTTT. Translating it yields CASSEVQDTEAFF.

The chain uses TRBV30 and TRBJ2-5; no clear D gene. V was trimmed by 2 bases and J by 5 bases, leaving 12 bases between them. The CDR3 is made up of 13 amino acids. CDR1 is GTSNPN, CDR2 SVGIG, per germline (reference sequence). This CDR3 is CAWSQFLTETQYF. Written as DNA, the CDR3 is TGTGCCTGGAGTCAGTTTCTAACGGAGACCCAGTACTTC.

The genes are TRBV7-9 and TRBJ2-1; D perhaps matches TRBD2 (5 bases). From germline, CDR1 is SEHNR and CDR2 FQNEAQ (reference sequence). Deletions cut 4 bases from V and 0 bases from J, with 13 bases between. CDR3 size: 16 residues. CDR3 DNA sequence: TGTGCCAGCAGCTCGCAGCGGCCCAGCTCCTACAATGAGCAGTTCTTC. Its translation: CASSSQRPSSYNEQFF.

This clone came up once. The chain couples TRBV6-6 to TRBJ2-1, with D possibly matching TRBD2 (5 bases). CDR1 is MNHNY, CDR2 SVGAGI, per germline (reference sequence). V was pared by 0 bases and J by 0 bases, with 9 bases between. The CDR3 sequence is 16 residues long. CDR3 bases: TGTGCCAGCAGTTACTCTGGCGGGCTCTCCTACAATGAGCAGTTCTTC. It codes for CASSYSGGLSYNEQFF.

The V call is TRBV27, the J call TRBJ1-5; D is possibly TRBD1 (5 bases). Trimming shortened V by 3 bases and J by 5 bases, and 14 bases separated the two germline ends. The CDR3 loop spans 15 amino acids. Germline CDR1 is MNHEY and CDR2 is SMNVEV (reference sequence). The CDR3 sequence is CASSFGSKGDQPQHF. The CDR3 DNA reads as TGTGCCAGCAGTTTCGGCAGCAAAGGGGATCAGCCCCAGCATTTT.

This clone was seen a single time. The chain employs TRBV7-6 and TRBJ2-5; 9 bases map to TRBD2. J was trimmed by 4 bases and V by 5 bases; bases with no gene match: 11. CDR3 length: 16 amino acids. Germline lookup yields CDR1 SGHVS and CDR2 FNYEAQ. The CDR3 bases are TGTGCCAGCAGCCCGAGACTAGCGGAGCAGCGAGAGACCCAGTACTTC. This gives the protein CASSPRLAEQRETQYF.

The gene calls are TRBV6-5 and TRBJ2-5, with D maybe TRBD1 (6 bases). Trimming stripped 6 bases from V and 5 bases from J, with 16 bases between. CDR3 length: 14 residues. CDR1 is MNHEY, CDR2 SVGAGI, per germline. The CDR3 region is CASRLIQGWETQYF. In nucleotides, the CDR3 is TGTGCCAGCAGACTGATACAGGGATGGGAGACCCAGTACTTC.

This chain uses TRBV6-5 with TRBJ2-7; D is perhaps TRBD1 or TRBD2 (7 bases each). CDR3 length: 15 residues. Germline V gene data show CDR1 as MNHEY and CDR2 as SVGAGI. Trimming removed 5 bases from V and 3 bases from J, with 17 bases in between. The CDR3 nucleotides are TGTGCCAGCAGTCCTAGACAGGGAGGGAACTACGAGCAGTACTTC. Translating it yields CASSPRQGGNYEQYF.

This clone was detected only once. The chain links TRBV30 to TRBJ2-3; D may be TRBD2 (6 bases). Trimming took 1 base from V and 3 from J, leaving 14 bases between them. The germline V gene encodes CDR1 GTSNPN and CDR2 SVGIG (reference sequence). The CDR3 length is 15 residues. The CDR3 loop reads CAWSGGSGGTDTQYF. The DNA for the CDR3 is TGTGCCTGGAGTGGGGGGTCAGGAGGGACAGATACGCAGTATTTT.

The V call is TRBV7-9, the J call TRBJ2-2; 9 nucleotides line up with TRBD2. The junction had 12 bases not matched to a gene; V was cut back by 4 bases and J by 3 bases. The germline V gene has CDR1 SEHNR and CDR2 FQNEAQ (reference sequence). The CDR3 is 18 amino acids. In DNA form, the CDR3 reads TGTGCCAGCAGCTCGATCTTCAGACTAGCGGCAGACACCGGGGAGCTGTTTTTT. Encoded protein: CASSSIFRLAADTGELFF.

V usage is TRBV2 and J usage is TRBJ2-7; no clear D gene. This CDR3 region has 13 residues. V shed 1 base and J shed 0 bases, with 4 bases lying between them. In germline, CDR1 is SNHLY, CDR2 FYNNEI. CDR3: CASSEETSYEQYV. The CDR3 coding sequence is TGTGCCAGCAGTGAAGAAACCTCCTACGAGCAGTACGTC.